The 4 T cell receptor beta chains presented below share a single source sample, sequenced in a study of cytomegalovirus exposure and HLA in healthy donors. Assay used: immunoSEQ multiplex PCR; TCRdb lists only in-frame clones, some missing. The repertoire includes about 44,000 clones, more than 85% of them detected once, and approximately 2.1% sits in the top ten. Sequencing was done on a sample of PBMCs. Every receptor here comes from a woman younger than 30 in good health and CMV-seronegative.

V and J are TRBV9 and TRBJ1-1, with D possibly being TRBD1 (5 bases). Trimming removed 4 bases at V and 7 bases at J, with 14 bases between. Germline CDR1 is SGDLS and CDR2 is YYNGEE. The CDR3 is 13 amino acids. DNA for the CDR3: TGTGCCAGCAGCCCGGAGGGGCAGGGTGAAGCTTTCTTT. Translation: CASSPEGQGEAFF.

The CDR3 nucleotides are TGTGCCAGCAGTTTGTCTGACAGCCGGGTGACATACGAGCAGTACTTC. Translating gives CASSLSDSRVTYEQYF. The chain uses TRBV28 and TRBJ2-7; D is possibly TRBD1 (5 bases). CDR3 length: 16 amino acids. Trimming cost V 3 bases and J 4 bases, with 19 bases left between them. Germline V lookup: CDR1 MDHEN, CDR2 SYDVKM.

The rearrangement links TRBV6-1 to TRBJ2-3; 11 positions match TRBD2. From germline, CDR1 is MNHNS and CDR2 SASEGT. The CDR3 extends over 15 amino acids. V lost 5 bases and J lost 3; bases outside the gene matches: 4. The CDR3 reads CASSFPSGGTDTQYF. The CDR3 bases are TGTGCCAGCAGTTTCCCTAGCGGGGGGACAGATACGCAGTATTTT.

This clone was recorded a few times. The chain joins TRBV7-6 to TRBJ2-1, with D perhaps TRBD1 (5 bases). Germline V gene data show CDR1 as SGHVS and CDR2 as FNYEAQ. The CDR3 sequence is 15 residues long. V was trimmed by 5 bases and J by 0 bases, leaving 11 bases between them. CDR3 protein: CASSPDRSSYNEQFF. The CDR3 DNA is TGTGCCAGCAGCCCAGACAGATCCTCCTACAATGAGCAGTTCTTC.